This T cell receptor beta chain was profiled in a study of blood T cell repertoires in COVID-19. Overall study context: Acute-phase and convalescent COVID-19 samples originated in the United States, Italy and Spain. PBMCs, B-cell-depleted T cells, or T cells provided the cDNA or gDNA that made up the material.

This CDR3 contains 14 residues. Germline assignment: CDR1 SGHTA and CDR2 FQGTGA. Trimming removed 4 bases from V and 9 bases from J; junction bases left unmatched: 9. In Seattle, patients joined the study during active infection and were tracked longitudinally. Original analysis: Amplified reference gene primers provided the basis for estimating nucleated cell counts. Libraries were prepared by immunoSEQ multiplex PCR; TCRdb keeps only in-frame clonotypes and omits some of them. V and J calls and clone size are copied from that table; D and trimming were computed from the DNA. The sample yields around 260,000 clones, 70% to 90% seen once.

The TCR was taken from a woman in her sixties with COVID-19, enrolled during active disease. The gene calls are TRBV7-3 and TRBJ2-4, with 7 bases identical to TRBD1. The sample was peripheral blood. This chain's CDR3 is CASSSSTGSSIQYF. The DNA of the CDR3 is TGTGCCAGCAGCTCCTCGACAGGGTCTAGCATTCAGTACTTC.